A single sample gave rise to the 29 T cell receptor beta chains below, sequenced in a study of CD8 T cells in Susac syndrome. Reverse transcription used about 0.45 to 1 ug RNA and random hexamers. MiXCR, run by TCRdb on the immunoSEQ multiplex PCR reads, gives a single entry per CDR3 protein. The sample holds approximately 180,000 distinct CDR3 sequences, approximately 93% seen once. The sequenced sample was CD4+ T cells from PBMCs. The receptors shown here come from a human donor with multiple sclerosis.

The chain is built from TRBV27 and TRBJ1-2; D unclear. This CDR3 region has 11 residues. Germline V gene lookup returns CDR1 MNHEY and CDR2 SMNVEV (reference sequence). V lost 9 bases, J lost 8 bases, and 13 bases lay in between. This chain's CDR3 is CASGFSEGYTF. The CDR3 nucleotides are TGTGCCAGTGGGTTCTCGGAAGGCTACACCTTC.

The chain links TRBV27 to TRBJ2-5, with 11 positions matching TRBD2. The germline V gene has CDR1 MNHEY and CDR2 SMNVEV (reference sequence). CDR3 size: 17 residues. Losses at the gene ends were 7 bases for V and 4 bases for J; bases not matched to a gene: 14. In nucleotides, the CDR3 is TGTGCCAGCACTCCACGAAAGACTAGCGGGATAACAGAGACCCAGTACTTC. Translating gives CASTPRKTSGITETQYF.

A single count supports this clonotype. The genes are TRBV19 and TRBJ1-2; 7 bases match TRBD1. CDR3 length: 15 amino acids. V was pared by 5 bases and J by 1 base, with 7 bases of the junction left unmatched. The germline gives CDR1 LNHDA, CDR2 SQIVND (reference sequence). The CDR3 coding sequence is TGTGCCAGTAGTCTCGGGACAGCCGATAACTATGGCTACACCTTC. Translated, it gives CASSLGTADNYGYTF.

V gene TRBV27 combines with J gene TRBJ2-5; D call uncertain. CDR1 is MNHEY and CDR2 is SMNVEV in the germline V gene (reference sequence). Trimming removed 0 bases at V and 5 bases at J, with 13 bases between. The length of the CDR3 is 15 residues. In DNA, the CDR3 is TGTGCCAGCAGTTTATCAGGGTTCAGATTGGAGACCCAGTACTTC. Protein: CASSLSGFRLETQYF.

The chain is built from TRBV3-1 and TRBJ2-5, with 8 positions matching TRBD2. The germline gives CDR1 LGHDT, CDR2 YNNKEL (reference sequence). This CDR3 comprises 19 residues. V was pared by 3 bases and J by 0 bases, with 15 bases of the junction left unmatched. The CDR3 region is CASSQFGAGGPPYQETQYF. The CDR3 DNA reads TGTGCCAGCAGCCAGTTTGGGGCGGGAGGCCCTCCGTACCAAGAGACCCAGTACTTC.

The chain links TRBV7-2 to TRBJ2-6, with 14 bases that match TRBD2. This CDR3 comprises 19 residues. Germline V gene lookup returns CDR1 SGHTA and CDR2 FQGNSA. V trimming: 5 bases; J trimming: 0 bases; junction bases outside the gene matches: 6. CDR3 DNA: TGTGCCAGCAGCAACGGACTAGCGGGGGGACTCTCTGGGGCCAACGTCCTGACTTTC. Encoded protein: CASSNGLAGGLSGANVLTF.

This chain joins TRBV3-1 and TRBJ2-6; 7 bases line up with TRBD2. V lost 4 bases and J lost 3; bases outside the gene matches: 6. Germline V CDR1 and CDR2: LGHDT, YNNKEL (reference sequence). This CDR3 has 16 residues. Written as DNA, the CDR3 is TGTGCCAGCAGCCTATCCGGCGGGGGTGGGGCCAACGTCCTGACTTTC. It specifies CASSLSGGGGANVLTF.

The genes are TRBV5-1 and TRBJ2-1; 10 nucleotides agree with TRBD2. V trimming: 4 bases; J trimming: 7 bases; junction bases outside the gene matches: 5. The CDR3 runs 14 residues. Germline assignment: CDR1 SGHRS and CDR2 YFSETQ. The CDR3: CASSIAGGRNEQFF. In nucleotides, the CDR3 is TGCGCCAGCAGCATAGCGGGGGGCAGGAATGAGCAGTTCTTC.

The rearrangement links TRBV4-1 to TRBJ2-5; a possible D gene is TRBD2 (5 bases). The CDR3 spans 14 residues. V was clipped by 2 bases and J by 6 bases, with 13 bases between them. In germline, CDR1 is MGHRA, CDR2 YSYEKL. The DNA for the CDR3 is TGCGCCAGCAGCCAAACGGGGTGGGCAAAGACCCAGTACTTC. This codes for CASSQTGWAKTQYF.

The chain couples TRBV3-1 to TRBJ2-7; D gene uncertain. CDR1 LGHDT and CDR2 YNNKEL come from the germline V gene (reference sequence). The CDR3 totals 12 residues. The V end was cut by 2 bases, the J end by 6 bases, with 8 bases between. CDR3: CASSQFVSEQYF. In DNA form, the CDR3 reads TGTGCCAGCAGCCAATTCGTTTCCGAGCAGTACTTC.

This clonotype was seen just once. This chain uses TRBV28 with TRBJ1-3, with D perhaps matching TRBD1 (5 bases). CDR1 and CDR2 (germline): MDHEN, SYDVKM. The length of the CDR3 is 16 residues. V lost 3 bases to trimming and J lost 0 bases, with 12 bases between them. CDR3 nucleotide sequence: TGTGCCAGCAGTTTCTTTGGAGGGGCCTCTGGAAACACCATATATTTT. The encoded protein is CASSFFGGASGNTIYF.

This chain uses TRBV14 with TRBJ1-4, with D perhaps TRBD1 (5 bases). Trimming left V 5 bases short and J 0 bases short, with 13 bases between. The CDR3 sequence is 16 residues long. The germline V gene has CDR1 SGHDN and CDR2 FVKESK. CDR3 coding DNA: TGTGCCAGCAGCTCCTCCGGGGGTGCAACTAATGAAAAACTGTTTTTT. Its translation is CASSSSGGATNEKLFF. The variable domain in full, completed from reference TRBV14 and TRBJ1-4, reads EAGVTQFPSHSVIEKGQTVTLRCDPISGHDNLYWYRRVMGKEIKFLLHFVKESKQDESGMPNNRFLAERTGGTYSTLKVQPAELEDSGVYFCASSSSGGATNEKLFFGSGTQLSVL.

The DNA of the CDR3 is TGTGCCAGCAGTGGCTACAGGGAGACCCAGTACTTC. Its protein is CASSGYRETQYF. The chain couples TRBV12-3 or TRBV12-4 to TRBJ2-5, with D tentatively TRBD1 (5 bases). V shed 5 bases and J shed 5 bases, with 9 bases lying between them. This CDR3 region has 12 residues.

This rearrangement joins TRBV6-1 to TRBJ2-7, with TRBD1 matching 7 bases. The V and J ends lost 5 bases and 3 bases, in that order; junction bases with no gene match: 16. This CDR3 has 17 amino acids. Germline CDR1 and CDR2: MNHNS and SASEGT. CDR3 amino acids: CASSPDRVRMIGYEQYF. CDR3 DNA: TGTGCCAGCAGTCCTGACAGGGTGAGGATGATAGGCTACGAGCAGTACTTC.

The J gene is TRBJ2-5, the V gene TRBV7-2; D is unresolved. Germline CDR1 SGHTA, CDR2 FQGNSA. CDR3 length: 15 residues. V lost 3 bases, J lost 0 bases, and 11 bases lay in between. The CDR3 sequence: CASSFVSAYQETQYF. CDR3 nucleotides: TGTGCCAGCAGCTTTGTAAGCGCGTACCAAGAGACCCAGTACTTC.

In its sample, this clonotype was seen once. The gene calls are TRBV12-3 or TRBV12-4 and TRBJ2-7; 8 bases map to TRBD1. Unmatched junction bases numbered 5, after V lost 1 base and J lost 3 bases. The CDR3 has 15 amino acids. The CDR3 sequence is CASSLETGVGYEQYF. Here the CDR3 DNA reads TGTGCCAGCAGTTTAGAGACAGGGGTCGGCTACGAGCAGTACTTC.

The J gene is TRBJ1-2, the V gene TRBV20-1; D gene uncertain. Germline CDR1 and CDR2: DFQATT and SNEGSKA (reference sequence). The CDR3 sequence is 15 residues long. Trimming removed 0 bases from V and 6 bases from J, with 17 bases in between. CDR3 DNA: TGCAGTGCTAGAGATCCAGGTCGCCAGGTCGATGGCTACACCTTC. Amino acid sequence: CSARDPGRQVDGYTF.

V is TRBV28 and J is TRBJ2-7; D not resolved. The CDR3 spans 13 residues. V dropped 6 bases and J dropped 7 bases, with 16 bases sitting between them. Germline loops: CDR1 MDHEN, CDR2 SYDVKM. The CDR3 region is CASSLGRLREQYF. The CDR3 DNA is TGTGCCAGCAGCCTGGGCCGTTTGAGGGAGCAGTACTTC. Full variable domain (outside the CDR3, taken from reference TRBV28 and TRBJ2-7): DVKVTQSSRYLVKRTGEKVFLECVQDMDHENMFWYRQDPGLGLRLIYFSYDVKMKEKGDIPEGYSVSREKKERFSLILESASTNQTSMYLCASSLGRLREQYFGPGTRLTVT.

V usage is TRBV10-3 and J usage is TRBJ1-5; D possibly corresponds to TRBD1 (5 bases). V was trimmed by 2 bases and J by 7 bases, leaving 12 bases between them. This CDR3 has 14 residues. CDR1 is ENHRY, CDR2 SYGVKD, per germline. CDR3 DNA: TGTGCCATCAGTGAGGGGGGGGGTTTGCAGCCCCAGCATTTT. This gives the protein CAISEGGGLQPQHF.

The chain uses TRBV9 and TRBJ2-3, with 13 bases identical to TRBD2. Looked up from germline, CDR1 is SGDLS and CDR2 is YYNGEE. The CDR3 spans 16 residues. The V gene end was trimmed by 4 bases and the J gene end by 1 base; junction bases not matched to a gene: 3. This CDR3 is CASSPGTSGGTDTQYF. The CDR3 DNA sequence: TGTGCCAGCAGCCCAGGGACTAGCGGGGGCACAGATACGCAGTATTTT.

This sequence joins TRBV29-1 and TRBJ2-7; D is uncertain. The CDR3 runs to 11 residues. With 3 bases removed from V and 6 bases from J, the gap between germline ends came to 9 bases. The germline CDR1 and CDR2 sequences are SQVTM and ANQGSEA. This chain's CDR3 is CSVEKGGEQYF. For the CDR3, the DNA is TGCAGCGTTGAGAAGGGTGGCGAGCAGTACTTC.

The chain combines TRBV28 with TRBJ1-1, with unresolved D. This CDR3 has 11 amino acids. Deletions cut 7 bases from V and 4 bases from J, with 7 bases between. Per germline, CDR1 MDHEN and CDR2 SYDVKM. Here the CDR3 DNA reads TGTGCCAGCAAGAGTCCCACTGAAGCTTTCTTT. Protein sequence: CASKSPTEAFF.

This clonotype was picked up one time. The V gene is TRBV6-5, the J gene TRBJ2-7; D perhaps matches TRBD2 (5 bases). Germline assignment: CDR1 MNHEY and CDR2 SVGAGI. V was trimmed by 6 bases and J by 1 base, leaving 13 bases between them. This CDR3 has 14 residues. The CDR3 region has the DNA TGTGCCAGCAGAATCGACTACGGGTCCTACGAGCAGTACTTC. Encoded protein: CASRIDYGSYEQYF.

The CDR3 coding sequence is TGTGCCAGCTCACCTGGCTCCTACAATGAGCAGTTCTTC. Translation: CASSPGSYNEQFF. The chain has TRBV18 and TRBJ2-1, with no clear D. The germline V and J ends were trimmed by 3 bases and 0 bases, with 3 bases remaining between them. The germline V gene has CDR1 KGHSH and CDR2 LQKENI. The CDR3 is made up of 13 amino acids.

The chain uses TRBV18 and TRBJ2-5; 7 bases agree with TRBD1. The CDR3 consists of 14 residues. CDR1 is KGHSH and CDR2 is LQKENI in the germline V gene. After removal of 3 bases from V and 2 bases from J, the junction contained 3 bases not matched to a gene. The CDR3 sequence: CASSPRDRQETQYF. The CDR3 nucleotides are TGTGCCAGCTCACCCAGGGACAGACAAGAGACCCAGTACTTC. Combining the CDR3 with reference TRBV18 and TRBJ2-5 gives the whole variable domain NAGVMQNPRHLVRRRGQEARLRCSPMKGHSHVYWYRQLPEEGLKFMVYLQKENIIDESGMPKERFSAEFPKEGPSILRIQQVVRGDSAAYFCASSPRDRQETQYFGPGTRLLVL.

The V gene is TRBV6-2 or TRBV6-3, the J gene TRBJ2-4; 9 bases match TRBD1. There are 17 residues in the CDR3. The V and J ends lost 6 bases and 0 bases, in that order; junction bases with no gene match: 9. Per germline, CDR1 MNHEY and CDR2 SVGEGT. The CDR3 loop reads CASSLRDRELAKNIQYF. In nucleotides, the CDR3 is TGTGCCAGCAGCCTCAGGGACAGGGAATTAGCCAAAAACATTCAGTACTTC.

CDR3 amino acids: CASSRRSTDTQYF. The CDR3 DNA reads as TGCGCCAGCAGCCGGCGCTCCACAGATACGCAGTATTTT. This sequence joins TRBV5-1 and TRBJ2-3; D remains unclear. The germline V and J ends were trimmed by 4 bases and 2 bases, with 8 bases remaining between them. Germline V gene data show CDR1 as SGHRS and CDR2 as YFSETQ. The CDR3 extends over 13 amino acids.

The CDR3 spells CASSSRQGGGYTF. CDR3 in DNA: TGTGCCAGCAGTAGTAGACAGGGTGGCGGCTACACCTTC. This chain connects TRBV2 to TRBJ1-2; 7 bases align to TRBD1. The CDR3 runs 13 residues. With 5 bases clipped from V and 8 bases from J, the junction kept 8 bases outside the gene matches. Germline values: CDR1 SNHLY, CDR2 FYNNEI.

The CDR3 nucleotides read TGTGCCAGCAGCATGGGGGGGACCTCGGGCCATCAGCCCCAGCATTTT. It encodes CASSMGGTSGHQPQHF. The chain uses TRBV5-4 and TRBJ1-5, with D perhaps TRBD1 (5 bases). The V end lost 4 bases, the J end lost 5 bases, and 19 bases lay between the germline ends. The CDR3 is made up of 16 amino acids. The germline V gene encodes CDR1 SGHNT and CDR2 YYREEE (reference sequence).